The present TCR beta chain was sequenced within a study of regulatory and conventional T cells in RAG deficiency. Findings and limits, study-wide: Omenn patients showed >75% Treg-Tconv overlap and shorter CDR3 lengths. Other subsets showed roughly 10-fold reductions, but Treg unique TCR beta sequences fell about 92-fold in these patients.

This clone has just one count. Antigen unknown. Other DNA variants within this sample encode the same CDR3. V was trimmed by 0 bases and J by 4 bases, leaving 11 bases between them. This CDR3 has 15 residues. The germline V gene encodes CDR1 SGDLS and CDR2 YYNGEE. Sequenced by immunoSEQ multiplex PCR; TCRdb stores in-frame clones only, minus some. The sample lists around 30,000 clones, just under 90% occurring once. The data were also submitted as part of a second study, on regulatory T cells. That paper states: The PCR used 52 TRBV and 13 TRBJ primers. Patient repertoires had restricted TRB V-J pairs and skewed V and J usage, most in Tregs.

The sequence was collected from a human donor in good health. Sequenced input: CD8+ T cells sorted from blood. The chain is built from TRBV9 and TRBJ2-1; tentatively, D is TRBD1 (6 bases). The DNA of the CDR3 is TGTGCCAGCAGCGTAGAAGCAGGGGCTTACAATGAGCAGTTCTTC. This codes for CASSVEAGAYNEQFF.